The TCR beta chain under discussion was sequenced for a study of high-grade serous ovarian cancer treatment subgroups. At the level of the study: Each sample yielded on average roughly 7,000 unique TCR beta rearrangements from 11,000 to 15,000 reads.

In the case of this clone: Its antigen is not identified.

Overall study findings and caveats: Different patients shared almost no repertoire; same-patient tumors shared about 0.1 to 0.79. Spatial context was lost because tumors were sequenced in bulk. TCR relatedness rose with neoantigen level and trended with mutation load.

Sequencing was performed with immunoSEQ multiplex PCR; in TCRdb, only in-frame clones are kept and a portion is missing. The sample yields about 18,000 clones, roughly four fifths seen once. The tumor samples were collected prior to definitive surgery or chemotherapy. The specimen was tumor tissue. This sequence was found in a human donor with high-grade serous ovarian cancer.

The CDR3 protein is CASSARGVDRVNQPQHF. The CDR3 DNA reads TGTGCCAGTAGTGCACGAGGGGTGGACAGAGTAAATCAGCCCCAGCATTTT. This chain links TRBV19 with TRBJ1-5, with TRBD1 as a possible D gene (6 bases). The V end lost 5 bases, the J end lost 4 bases, and 21 bases lay between the germline ends. CDR3 length: 17 residues. Germline assignment: CDR1 LNHDA and CDR2 SQIVND (reference sequence).